This TCR beta chain was captured in a study of tumor-infiltrating lymphocytes in primary liver carcinoma. The CDR3 runs to 12 residues. Germline CDR1 is MDHEN and CDR2 is SYDVKM. V was trimmed by 4 bases and J by 8 bases, leaving 11 bases between them. Co-extraction yielded RNA and DNA from approximately 22-30 mg of unsorted bulk tissue. Making TCR beta cDNA involved roughly 0.55 ug total RNA and a constant-region primer. Slightly modified ARM-PCR, run as three nested multiplex PCR rounds, produced the TCR beta libraries. TRBV1-TRBV30 forward primers and a C-beta reverse primer were used in the first two PCR rounds, which each ran for around 10 cycles. In TCRdb, the multiplex PCR reads were re-called with MiXCR into one record per CDR3 protein. The repertoire holds 100,000 to 150,000 distinct CDR3 sequences, with around two thirds as singletons. The sample holds a few counts of this clonotype.

The sequenced sample consisted of liver tumor tissue from sampling region 1. As for subset: tumor region T1, superior pole. The chain combines TRBV28 with TRBJ2-5; D tentatively fits TRBD1 or TRBD2 (5 bases each). This TCR came from a woman aged 60 to 75 with primary liver carcinoma and hepatitis B virus infection. Written as DNA, the CDR3 is TGTGCCAGCAGTTCCTCCGGGGCCACCCAGTACTTC. It encodes CASSSSGATQYF. The full variable domain, its missing parts supplied by reference TRBV28 and TRBJ2-5, is DVKVTQSSRYLVKRTGEKVFLECVQDMDHENMFWYRQDPGLGLRLIYFSYDVKMKEKGDIPEGYSVSREKKERFSLILESASTNQTSMYLCASSSSGATQYFGPGTRLLVL.